What follows are 5 T cell receptor beta chains derived from one specimen sequenced in a study of cytomegalovirus exposure and HLA in healthy donors. A multiplex PCR was run with 60 Vbeta primers and 13 Jbeta primers. This table comes from immunoSEQ multiplex PCR, and its TCRdb copy is limited to in-frame clones, with some not included. Of 150,000 or so clones listed, 84% are singletons. Sequencing was carried out using PBMCs. Receptors originate from a boy aged 2-9 years in good health and CMV-seronegative.

V usage is TRBV4-2 and J usage is TRBJ1-3, with D perhaps TRBD1 (5 bases). Germline CDR1 is LGHNA and CDR2 is YNFKEQ. V was shortened by 0 bases and J by 0 bases, with 15 bases between the two germline ends. The CDR3 consists of 18 residues. The CDR3 sequence is CASSQDSGRGRSGNTIYF. The CDR3 DNA is TGTGCCAGCAGCCAAGATTCAGGAAGGGGCCGCTCTGGAAACACCATATATTTT.

This chain connects TRBV5-1 to TRBJ1-4; TRBD1 might be the D (5 bases). Germline V gives CDR1 SGHRS, CDR2 YFSETQ. V was shortened by 0 bases and J by 5 bases, with 14 bases between the two germline ends. CDR3 length: 16 amino acids. The CDR3 DNA reads as TGCGCCAGCAGCTTGGCAGGGAATATGGTCAATGAAAAACTGTTTTTT. Translation: CASSLAGNMVNEKLFF.

The J gene is TRBJ1-2, the V gene TRBV28; D not resolved. From germline, CDR1 is MDHEN and CDR2 SYDVKM. Trimming removed 4 bases at V and 9 bases at J, with 12 bases between. This CDR3 has 12 residues. Written as DNA, the CDR3 is TGTGCCAGCAGTTCCCCGGGGATAAGCTACACCTTC. Translating gives CASSSPGISYTF.

The rearrangement links TRBV10-3 to TRBJ2-3; a possible D gene is TRBD1 (6 bases). Germline V gives CDR1 ENHRY, CDR2 SYGVKD. Trimming cost V 10 bases and J 4 bases, with 12 bases left between them. The CDR3 loop spans 12 amino acids. CDR3 sequence (DNA): TGTGCCACAGGGGATCGGGCAGATACGCAGTATTTT. Translated: CATGDRADTQYF.

The rearrangement links TRBV27 to TRBJ2-5; perhaps TRBD2 as D (5 bases). The V gene lost 5 bases and the J gene lost 0 bases, with 13 bases spanning the gap. CDR3 length equals 15 residues. CDR1 is MNHEY and CDR2 is SMNVEV in the germline V gene (reference sequence). This chain's CDR3 is CASSITGGYQETQYF. CDR3 coding DNA: TGTGCCAGCAGTATAACCGGAGGCTACCAAGAGACCCAGTACTTC.